Presented here are 22 T cell receptor beta chains from one specimen sequenced in a study of cytomegalovirus exposure and HLA in healthy donors. A multiplex PCR was run with 60 Vbeta primers and 13 Jbeta primers. Assay used: immunoSEQ multiplex PCR; TCRdb lists only in-frame clones, some missing. The sample holds about 98,000 clones, 74% seen once. Specimen: PBMCs. Receptor source: a male donor in good health and CMV-seronegative.

This clone showed up just a few times. The genes are TRBV2 and TRBJ1-1; D is perhaps TRBD1 (6 bases). CDR1 and CDR2 from the germline V gene are SNHLY and FYNNEI. The CDR3 sequence is 15 residues long. Trimming stripped 6 bases from V and 1 base from J, with 15 bases between. CDR3: CASRRVRQANTEAFF. CDR3 nucleotides: TGTGCCAGCAGGCGGGTTCGACAGGCGAACACTGAAGCTTTCTTT. Using reference TRBV2 and TRBJ1-1 for the parts outside the CDR3, the full variable domain is EPEVTQTPSHQVTQMGQEVILRCVPISNHLYFYWYRQILGQKVEFLVSFYNNEISEKSEIFDDQFSVERPDGSNFTLKIRSTKLEDSAMYFCASRRVRQANTEAFFGQGTRLTVV.

The J gene is TRBJ1-5, the V gene TRBV11-1; TRBD1 matches at 8 bases. Looked up from germline, CDR1 is SGHAT and CDR2 is FQDESV (reference sequence). The CDR3 is 14 amino acids. The V gene end was trimmed by 5 bases and the J gene end by 6 bases; junction bases not matched to a gene: 6. This CDR3 is CASSQDRGVQPQHF. The CDR3 DNA follows: TGTGCCAGCAGCCAAGACAGGGGAGTTCAGCCCCAGCATTTT.

The rearrangement links TRBV19 to TRBJ1-4; tentative D call: TRBD1 (5 bases). V lost 5 bases to trimming and J lost 7 bases, with 14 bases between them. CDR3 length: 14 residues. The germline gives CDR1 LNHDA, CDR2 SQIVND (reference sequence). The CDR3: CASSWRRGREKLFF. In DNA form, the CDR3 reads TGTGCCAGTAGTTGGCGGAGGGGACGTGAAAAACTGTTTTTT. The variable domain in full, completed from reference TRBV19 and TRBJ1-4, reads DGGITQSPKYLFRKEGQNVTLSCEQNLNHDAMYWYRQDPGQGLRLIYYSQIVNDFQKGDIAEGYSVSREKKESFPLTVTSAQKNPTAFYLCASSWRRGREKLFFGSGTQLSVL.

The chain employs TRBV9 and TRBJ2-7; 11 bases fit TRBD1. The V segment lost 0 bases and the J segment 2 bases; nucleotides outside the gene matches: 1. Germline CDR1 SGDLS, CDR2 YYNGEE. The CDR3 is made up of 15 amino acids. CDR3 in amino acids: CASSVGDRGAYEQYF. CDR3 DNA sequence: TGTGCCAGCAGCGTAGGGGACAGGGGGGCCTACGAGCAGTACTTC.

This sequence joins TRBV27 and TRBJ2-1; TRBD2 matches 8 bases. The ends lost 2 bases at V and 7 bases at J; junction bases unmatched: 16. The CDR3 spans 18 residues. CDR1 and CDR2 from the germline V gene are MNHEY and SMNVEV (reference sequence). The CDR3 region is CASSLGANGRVRLNEQFF. The CDR3 DNA follows: TGTGCCAGCAGTTTAGGGGCGAACGGGAGGGTTCGGCTTAATGAGCAGTTCTTC.

The chain links TRBV28 to TRBJ2-7; 10 nucleotides line up with TRBD2. Germline loops: CDR1 MDHEN, CDR2 SYDVKM. The trim removed 6 bases at V and 6 bases at J, leaving 11 bases unmatched. The CDR3 runs to 15 residues. The CDR3 loop reads CASRSSGRLVPEQYF. The CDR3 nucleotides are TGTGCCAGCAGGTCTAGCGGGAGATTAGTCCCCGAGCAGTACTTC.

V is TRBV30 and J is TRBJ1-4, with unresolved D. Germline V CDR1 and CDR2: GTSNPN, SVGIG (reference sequence). V was trimmed by 2 bases and J by 7 bases, leaving 8 bases between them. The CDR3 length is 12 residues. CDR3: CAWSLEFEKLFF. As DNA, the CDR3 is TGTGCCTGGAGTCTCGAGTTTGAAAAACTGTTTTTT.

J is TRBJ1-5 and V is TRBV30; D remains unclear. This CDR3 contains 13 residues. Germline V lookup: CDR1 GTSNPN, CDR2 SVGIG (reference sequence). Trimming cost V 2 bases and J 4 bases, with 9 bases left between them. The CDR3 nucleotides read TGTGCCTGGAGTCCTGAGAGTAATCAGCCCCAGCATTTT. It is translated as CAWSPESNQPQHF.

In its sample, this clone was seen a few times. The gene calls are TRBV6-5 and TRBJ2-7, with a weak D call TRBD1 (5 bases). The V gene lost 2 bases and the J gene lost 0 bases, with 8 bases spanning the gap. The CDR3 consists of 14 residues. Per germline, CDR1 MNHEY and CDR2 SVGAGI. The CDR3 loop is CASSYGQGSYEQYF. In DNA form, the CDR3 reads TGTGCCAGCAGTTACGGGCAGGGCTCCTACGAGCAGTACTTC.

The genes are TRBV6-1 and TRBJ2-5; possibly TRBD1 for D (6 bases). The last part of the DNA fits TRBJ2-7 better; the J call may be wrong. Germline V gene sequence: CDR1 MNHNS, CDR2 SASEGT. The CDR3 covers 12 residues. The CDR3 reads CASSPGGNEQYF. CDR3 in DNA: TGTGCCAGCAGTCCTGGGGGCAACGAGCAGTACTTC.

The chain links TRBV28 to TRBJ2-5; no firm D call. The CDR3 covers 11 residues. Germline V CDR1 and CDR2: MDHEN, SYDVKM. The ends were cut back, 4 bases at V and 2 bases at J, with 2 bases in the middle. The CDR3 spells CASSSQETQYF. In DNA, the CDR3 is TGTGCCAGCAGTTCGCAAGAGACCCAGTACTTC.

The chain uses TRBV2 and TRBJ2-1, with 14 positions matching TRBD2. Germline CDR1 is SNHLY and CDR2 is FYNNEI. The CDR3 has 15 amino acids. V lost 8 bases, J lost 6 bases, and 6 bases stayed unmatched. The CDR3 loop is CASGGTSGRVNEQFF. For the CDR3, the DNA is TGTGCCAGCGGGGGGACTAGCGGGAGAGTCAATGAGCAGTTCTTC.

The CDR3 spells CASSSSGQSTDTQYF. In DNA form, the CDR3 reads TGTGCCAGCAGCTCATCGGGACAGAGCACAGATACGCAGTATTTT. The chain has TRBV7-7 and TRBJ2-3; 7 bases fit TRBD1. J lost 0 bases, V lost 4 bases, and 4 bases had no gene match. The CDR3 is 15 amino acids. Germline V gives CDR1 SSHAT, CDR2 FNYEAQ (reference sequence).

This sequence joins TRBV28 and TRBJ1-3, with TRBD1 matching 11 bases. Germline trimming cut 6 bases from V and 2 bases from J; bases unmatched to any gene: 9. The CDR3 sequence is 17 residues long. Per the germline V gene, CDR1 is MDHEN and CDR2 is SYDVKM. CDR3 region: CASSPGQGAMTGNTIYF. In nucleotides, the CDR3 is TGTGCCAGCAGCCCTGGACAGGGGGCTATGACTGGAAACACCATATATTTT.

This sequence joins TRBV9 and TRBJ2-3; a weak D match, TRBD2 (6 bases). With 7 bases removed from V and 1 base from J, the gap between germline ends came to 10 bases. The CDR3 runs 13 residues. The V gene's germline CDR1 is SGDLS and CDR2 YYNGEE. The CDR3 spells CASRREGTDTQYF. The CDR3 bases are TGTGCCAGCCGCAGGGAGGGCACAGATACGCAGTATTTT.

The V call is TRBV21-1, the J call TRBJ1-1. TRBV21-1 is listed as a pseudogene. The CDR3 runs to 15 residues. This CDR3 reads CASKRAASRDTEAFF. The CDR3 DNA follows: TGTGCCAGCAAGAGGGCGGCATCTAGGGACACTGAAGCTTTCTTT.

The chain uses TRBV29-1 and TRBJ2-1; 7 bases agree with TRBD2. J lost 8 bases, V lost 7 bases, and 17 bases had no gene match. CDR3 length: 15 residues. Germline V gene lookup returns CDR1 SQVTM and CDR2 ANQGSEA. In DNA, the CDR3 is TGCAGCGCTGGGGCCGATCGCGGGAGCGGGGATGAGCAGTTCTTC. Translating gives CSAGADRGSGDEQFF.

This sequence joins TRBV11-2 and TRBJ2-2; tentative D call: TRBD2 (6 bases). With 1 base removed from V and 7 bases from J, the gap between germline ends came to 16 bases. The germline V gene has CDR1 SGHAT and CDR2 FQNNGV. The CDR3 length is 16 residues. The CDR3 nucleotides are TGTGCCAGCAGCTTAGTTGGATCGGGAGCGGGCGGGGAGCTGTTTTTT. Its translation: CASSLVGSGAGGELFF.

The chain uses TRBV28 and TRBJ1-4, with 7 bases lining up with TRBD1. The V and J ends lost 5 bases and 2 bases, in that order; junction bases with no gene match: 2. CDR1 is MDHEN, CDR2 SYDVKM, per germline. This CDR3 is built from 14 residues. The CDR3 region is CASSPTGTNEKLFF. For the CDR3, the DNA is TGTGCCAGCAGTCCGACAGGGACTAATGAAAAACTGTTTTTT.

The chain has TRBV5-6 and TRBJ1-1; D is unresolved. V was shortened by 0 bases and J by 1 base, with 10 bases between the two germline ends. This CDR3 has 15 amino acids. Looked up from germline, CDR1 is SGHDT and CDR2 is YYEEEE. The DNA of the CDR3 is TGTGCCAGCAGCTTGGTACACAGATGGAACACTGAAGCTTTCTTT. Amino acids: CASSLVHRWNTEAFF. The full variable domain, in which reference TRBV5-6 and TRBJ1-1 provide the parts outside the CDR3, is DAGVTQSPTHLIKTRGQQVTLRCSPKSGHDTVSWYQQALGQGPQFIFQYYEEEERQRGNFPDRFSGHQFPNYSSELNVNALLLGDSALYLCASSLVHRWNTEAFFGQGTRLTVV.

To note about this clone: The sample has other DNA sequences that encode this CDR3 too. The chain links TRBV29-1 to TRBJ1-2; 9 nucleotides line up with TRBD1. This CDR3 has 14 amino acids. The junction had 8 bases not matched to a gene; V was cut back by 1 base and J by 8 bases. CDR1 is SQVTM, CDR2 ANQGSEA, per germline. CDR3 DNA sequence: TGCAGCGTTGAAGCCGGACAGGGGCTCGGCGGCTACACCTTC. It translates to CSVEAGQGLGGYTF.

This rearrangement joins TRBV11-3 to TRBJ2-5, with D tentatively TRBD1 (6 bases). The CDR3 is made up of 15 amino acids. Trimming took 5 bases from V and 2 from J, leaving 15 bases between them. Germline assignment: CDR1 SGHNT and CDR2 YENEEA. CDR3 in amino acids: CASSARTVPQETQYF. The DNA of the CDR3 is TGTGCCAGCAGCGCCAGGACAGTTCCACAAGAGACCCAGTACTTC.